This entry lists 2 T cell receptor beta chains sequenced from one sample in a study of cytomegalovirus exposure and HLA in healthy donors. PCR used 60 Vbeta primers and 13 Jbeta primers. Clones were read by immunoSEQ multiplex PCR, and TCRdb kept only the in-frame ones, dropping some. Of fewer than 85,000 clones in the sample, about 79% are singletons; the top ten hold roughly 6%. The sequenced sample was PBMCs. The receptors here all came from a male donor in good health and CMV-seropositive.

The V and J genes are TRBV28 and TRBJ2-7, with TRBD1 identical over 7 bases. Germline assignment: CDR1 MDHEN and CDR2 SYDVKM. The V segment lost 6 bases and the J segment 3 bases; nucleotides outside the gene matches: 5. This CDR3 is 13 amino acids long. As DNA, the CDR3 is TGTGCCAGCAGACCGGGACAGAGCTACGAGCAGTACTTC. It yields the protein CASRPGQSYEQYF.

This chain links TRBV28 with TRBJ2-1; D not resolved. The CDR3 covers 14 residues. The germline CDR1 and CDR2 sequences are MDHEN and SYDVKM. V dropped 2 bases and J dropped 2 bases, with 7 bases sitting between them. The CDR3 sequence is CASSLTVAYNEQFF. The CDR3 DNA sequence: TGTGCCAGCAGTTTAACAGTTGCCTACAATGAGCAGTTCTTC. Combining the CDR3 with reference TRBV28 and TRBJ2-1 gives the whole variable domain DVKVTQSSRYLVKRTGEKVFLECVQDMDHENMFWYRQDPGLGLRLIYFSYDVKMKEKGDIPEGYSVSREKKERFSLILESASTNQTSMYLCASSLTVAYNEQFFGPGTRLTVL.